This TCR beta chain was obtained from a study of cytomegalovirus exposure and HLA in healthy donors. Study overall: Per a later analysis, the roughly 670 first-cohort and some 130 validation repertoires shared one platform. Study-level results: A few CMV-associated chains were confirmed in vitro to be specific for CMV antigens.

Trimming took off 5 bases at V and 0 bases at J, with 14 bases between the two ends. The CDR3 spans 16 residues. Germline CDR1 is SGHTA and CDR2 is FQGNSA. Libraries were prepared by immunoSEQ multiplex PCR; TCRdb keeps only in-frame clonotypes and omits some of them. The repertoire holds 110,000 or so clones, with more than 70% as singletons. As for this clone: Antigen: not known.

The validation cohort, a group of over a hundred subjects, included the donors and was separate from the approximately 650-subject first cohort. This clonotype was obtained from a man aged 18 to 29 in good health and CMV-seronegative. Material for sequencing was PBMCs. The chain links TRBV7-2 to TRBJ1-3; D is perhaps TRBD1 (6 bases). For the CDR3, the DNA is TGTGCCAGCAGCCCCAGGACAGCCTACTCTGGAAACACCATATATTTT. Its protein product is CASSPRTAYSGNTIYF.